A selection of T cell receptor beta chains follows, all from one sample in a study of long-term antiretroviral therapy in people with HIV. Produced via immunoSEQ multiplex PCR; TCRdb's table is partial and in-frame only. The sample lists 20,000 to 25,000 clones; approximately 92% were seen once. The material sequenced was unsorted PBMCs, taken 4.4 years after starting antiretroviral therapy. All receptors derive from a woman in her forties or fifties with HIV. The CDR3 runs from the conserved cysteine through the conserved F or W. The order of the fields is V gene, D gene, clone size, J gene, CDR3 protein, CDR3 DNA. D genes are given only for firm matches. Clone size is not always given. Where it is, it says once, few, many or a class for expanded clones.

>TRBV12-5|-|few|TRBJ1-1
CASGLVQSEAFF
TGTGCTAGTGGTTTGGTACAATCTGAAGCTTTCTTT
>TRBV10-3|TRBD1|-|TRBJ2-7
CAISESGDRGSYEQYF
TGTGCCATCAGTGAGTCGGGGGACAGGGGGTCCTACGAGCAGTACTTC
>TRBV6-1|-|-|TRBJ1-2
CASTPRGQRIYGYTF
TGTGCCAGCACCCCTCGAGGACAGCGTATCTATGGCTACACCTTC
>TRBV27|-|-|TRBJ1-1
CASSLNWNTEAFF
TGTGCCAGCAGTTTAAACTGGAACACTGAAGCTTTCTTT
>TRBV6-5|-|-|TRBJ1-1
CASTPYGAPLGAFF
TGTGCCAGCACCCCCTACGGCGCTCCCTTGGGAGCTTTCTTT
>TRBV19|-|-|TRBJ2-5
CASSINDLPAETQYF
TGTGCCAGTAGTATCAACGACCTGCCGGCAGAGACCCAGTACTTC
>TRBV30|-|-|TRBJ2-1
CAWSVGLYNEQFF
TGTGCCTGGAGTGTGGGCCTGTACAATGAGCAGTTCTTC
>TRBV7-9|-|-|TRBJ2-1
CASSLPGSEQFF
TGTGCCAGCAGCCTCCCGGGGTCCGAGCAGTTCTTC
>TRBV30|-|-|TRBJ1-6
CAWTKAGNSPLHF
TGTGCCTGGACTAAGGCCGGGAATTCACCCCTCCACTTT
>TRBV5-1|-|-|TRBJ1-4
CASSLGQINEKLFF
TGCGCCAGCAGCTTGGGACAAATAAATGAAAAACTGTTTTTT
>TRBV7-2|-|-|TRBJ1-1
CASSLFKGSEAFF
TGTGCCAGCAGCTTATTTAAGGGGAGCGAAGCTTTCTTT
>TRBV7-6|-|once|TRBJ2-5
CASSFQETQYF
TGTGCCAGCAGCTTTCAAGAGACCCAGTACTTC
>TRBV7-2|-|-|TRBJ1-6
CASSLGVLNSPLHF
TGTGCCAGCAGCCTAGGGGTCCTTAATTCACCCCTCCACTTT
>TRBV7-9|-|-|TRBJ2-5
CASSLSLGETQYF
TGTGCCAGCAGTTTATCCCTAGGGGAGACCCAGTACTTC
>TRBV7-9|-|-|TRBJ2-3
CASSLSADTQYF
TGTGCCAGCAGCTTATCGGCAGATACGCAGTATTTT
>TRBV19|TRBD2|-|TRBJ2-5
CASSTSSRGGLETQYF
TGTGCCAGTAGTACGTCATCCCGCGGGGGGCTAGAGACCCAGTACTTC
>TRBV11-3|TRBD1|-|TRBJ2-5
CASSPGAGQGFPETQYF
TGTGCCAGCAGCCCAGGGGCGGGACAGGGCTTTCCAGAGACCCAGTACTTC
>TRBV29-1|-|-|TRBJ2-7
CSVEDNLIPYEQYF
TGCAGCGTTGAAGACAACCTTATCCCCTACGAGCAGTACTTC
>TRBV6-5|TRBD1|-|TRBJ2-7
CASRTGTGPYEQYF
TGTGCCAGCAGAACCGGGACAGGGCCCTACGAGCAGTACTTC
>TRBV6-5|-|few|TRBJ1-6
CASSPRDNSPLHF
TGTGCCAGCAGCCCGAGAGATAATTCACCCCTCCACTTT
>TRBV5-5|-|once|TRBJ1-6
CASSLVAGDGSPLHF
TGTGCCAGCAGCTTGGTTGCAGGGGACGGTTCACCCCTCCACTTT
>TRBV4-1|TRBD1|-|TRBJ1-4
CASSQVPGQGASGNEKLFF
TGCGCCAGCAGCCAAGTCCCAGGACAGGGGGCATCGGGTAATGAAAAACTGTTTTTT